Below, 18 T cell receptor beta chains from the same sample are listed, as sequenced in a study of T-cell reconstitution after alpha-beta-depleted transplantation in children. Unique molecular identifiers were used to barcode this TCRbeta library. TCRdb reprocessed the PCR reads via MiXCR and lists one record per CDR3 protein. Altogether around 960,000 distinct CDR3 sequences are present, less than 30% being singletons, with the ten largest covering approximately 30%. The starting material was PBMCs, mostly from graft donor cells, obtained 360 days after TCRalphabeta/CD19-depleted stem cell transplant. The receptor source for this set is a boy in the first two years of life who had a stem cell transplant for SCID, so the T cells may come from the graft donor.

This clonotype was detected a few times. CDR3: CASSLVLSGGAHEQFF. CDR3 nucleotides: TGTGCCAGCAGCTTAGTACTTAGCGGGGGGGCCCATGAGCAGTTCTTC. The V and J genes are TRBV7-6 and TRBJ2-1, with 11 bases lining up with TRBD2. The germline CDR1 and CDR2 sequences are SGHVS and FNYEAQ. V gave up 1 base and J gave up 8 bases; unmatched junction bases: 7. This CDR3 spans 16 amino acids.

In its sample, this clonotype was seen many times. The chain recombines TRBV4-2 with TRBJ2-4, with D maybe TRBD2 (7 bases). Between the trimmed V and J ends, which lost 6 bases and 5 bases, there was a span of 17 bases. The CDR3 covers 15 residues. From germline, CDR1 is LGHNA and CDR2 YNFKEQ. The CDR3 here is CASSIRGGRENIQYF. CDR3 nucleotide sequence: TGTGCCAGCAGTATTAGGGGGGGGCGGGAAAACATTCAGTACTTC.

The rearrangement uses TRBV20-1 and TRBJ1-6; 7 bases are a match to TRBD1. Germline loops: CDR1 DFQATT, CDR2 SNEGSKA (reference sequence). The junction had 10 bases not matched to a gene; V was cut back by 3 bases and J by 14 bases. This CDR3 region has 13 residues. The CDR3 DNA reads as TGCAGTGCTAGCGTGGACAGGCCTGGGTCCCTCCACTTT. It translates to CSASVDRPGSLHF.

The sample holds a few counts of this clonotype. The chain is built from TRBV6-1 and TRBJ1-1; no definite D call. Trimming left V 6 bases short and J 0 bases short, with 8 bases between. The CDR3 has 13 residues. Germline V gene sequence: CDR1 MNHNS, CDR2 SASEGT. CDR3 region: CASRVGLNTEAFF. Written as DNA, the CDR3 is TGTGCCAGCAGAGTTGGGTTGAACACTGAAGCTTTCTTT.

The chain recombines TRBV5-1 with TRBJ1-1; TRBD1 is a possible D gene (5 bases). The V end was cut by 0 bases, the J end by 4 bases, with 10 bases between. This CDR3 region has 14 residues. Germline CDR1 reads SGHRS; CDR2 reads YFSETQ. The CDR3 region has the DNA TGCGCCAGCAGCTTGGGGAGGGACGCCACTGAAGCTTTCTTT. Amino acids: CASSLGRDATEAFF.

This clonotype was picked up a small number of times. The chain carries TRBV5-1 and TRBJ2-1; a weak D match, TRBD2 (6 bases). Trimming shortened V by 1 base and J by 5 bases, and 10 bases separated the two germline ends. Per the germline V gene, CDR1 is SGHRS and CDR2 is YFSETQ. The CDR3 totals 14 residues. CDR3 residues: CASSLPGDHNEQFF. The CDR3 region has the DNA TGCGCCAGCAGCTTGCCGGGAGATCACAATGAGCAGTTCTTC.

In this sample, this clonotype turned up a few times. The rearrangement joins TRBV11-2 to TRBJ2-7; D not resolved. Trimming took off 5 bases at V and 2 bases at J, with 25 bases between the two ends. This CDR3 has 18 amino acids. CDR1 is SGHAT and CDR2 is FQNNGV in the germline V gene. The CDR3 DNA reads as TGTGCCAGCAGCCTCGGTGGGTGGGTACAGAACCCTCCCTACGAGCAGTACTTC. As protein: CASSLGGWVQNPPYEQYF. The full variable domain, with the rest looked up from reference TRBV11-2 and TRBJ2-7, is EAGVAQSPRYKIIEKRQSVAFWCNPISGHATLYWYQQILGQGPKLLIQFQNNGVVDDSQLPKDRFSAERLKGVDSTLKIQPAKLEDSAVYLCASSLGGWVQNPPYEQYFGPGTRLTVT.

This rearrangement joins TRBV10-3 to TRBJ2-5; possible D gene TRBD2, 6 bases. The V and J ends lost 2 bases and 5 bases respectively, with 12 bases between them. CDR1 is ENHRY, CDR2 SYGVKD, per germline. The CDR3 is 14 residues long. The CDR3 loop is CAISERGAGETQYF. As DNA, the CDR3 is TGTGCCATCAGTGAGCGGGGCGCGGGGGAGACCCAGTACTTC.

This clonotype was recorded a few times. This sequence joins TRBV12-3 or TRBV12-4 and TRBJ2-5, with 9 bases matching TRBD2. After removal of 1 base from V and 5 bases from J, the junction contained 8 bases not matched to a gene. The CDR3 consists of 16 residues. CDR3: CASSLGFSGGLETQYF. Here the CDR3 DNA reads TGTGCCAGCAGTTTAGGATTTAGCGGGGGCCTGGAGACCCAGTACTTC.

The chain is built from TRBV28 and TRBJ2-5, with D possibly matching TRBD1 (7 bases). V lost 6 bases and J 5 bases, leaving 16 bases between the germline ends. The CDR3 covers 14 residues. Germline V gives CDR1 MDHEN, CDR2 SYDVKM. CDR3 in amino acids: CASSFTGDWETQYF. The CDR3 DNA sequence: TGTGCCAGCAGCTTCACAGGGGACTGGGAGACCCAGTACTTC.

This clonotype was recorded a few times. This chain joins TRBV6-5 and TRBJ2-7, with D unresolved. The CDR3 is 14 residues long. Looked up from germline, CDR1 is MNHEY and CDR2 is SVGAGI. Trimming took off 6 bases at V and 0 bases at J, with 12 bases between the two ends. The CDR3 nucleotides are TGTGCCAGCAGGTTAGGCGCACTCTCCTACGAGCAGTACTTC. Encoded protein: CASRLGALSYEQYF.

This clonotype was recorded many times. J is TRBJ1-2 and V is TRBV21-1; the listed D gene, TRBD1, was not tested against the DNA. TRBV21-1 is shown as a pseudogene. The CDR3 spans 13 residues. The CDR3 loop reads CASSRGTDYGYTF. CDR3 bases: TGTGCCAGCAGCAGGGGCACGGACTATGGCTACACCTTC.

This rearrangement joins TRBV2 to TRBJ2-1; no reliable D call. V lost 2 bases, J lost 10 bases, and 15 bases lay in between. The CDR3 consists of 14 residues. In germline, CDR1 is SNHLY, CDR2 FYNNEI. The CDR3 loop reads CASSETVLLYEQFF. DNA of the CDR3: TGTGCCAGCAGTGAAACCGTGCTTCTCTACGAGCAGTTCTTC.

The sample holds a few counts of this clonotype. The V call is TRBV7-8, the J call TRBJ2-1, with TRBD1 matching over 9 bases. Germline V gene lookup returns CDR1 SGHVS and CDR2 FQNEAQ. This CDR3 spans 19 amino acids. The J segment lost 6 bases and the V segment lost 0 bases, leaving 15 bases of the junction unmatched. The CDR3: CASSLALFGTGTGGNEQFF. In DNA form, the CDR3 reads TGTGCCAGCAGCTTAGCGCTCTTCGGGACAGGGACTGGCGGCAATGAGCAGTTCTTC.

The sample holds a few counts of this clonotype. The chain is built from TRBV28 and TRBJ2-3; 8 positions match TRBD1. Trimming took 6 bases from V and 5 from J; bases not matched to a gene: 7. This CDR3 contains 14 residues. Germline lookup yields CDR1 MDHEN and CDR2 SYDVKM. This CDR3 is CASSRTGRRDTQYF. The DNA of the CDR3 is TGTGCCAGCAGCCGGACAGGGAGAAGAGATACGCAGTATTTT.

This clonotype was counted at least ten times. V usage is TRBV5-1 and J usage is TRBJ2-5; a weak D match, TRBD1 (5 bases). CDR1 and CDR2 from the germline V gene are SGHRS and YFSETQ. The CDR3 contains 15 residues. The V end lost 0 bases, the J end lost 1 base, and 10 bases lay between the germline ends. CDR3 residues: CASSLVGHRQETQYF. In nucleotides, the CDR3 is TGCGCCAGCAGCTTGGTCGGACACCGCCAAGAGACCCAGTACTTC.

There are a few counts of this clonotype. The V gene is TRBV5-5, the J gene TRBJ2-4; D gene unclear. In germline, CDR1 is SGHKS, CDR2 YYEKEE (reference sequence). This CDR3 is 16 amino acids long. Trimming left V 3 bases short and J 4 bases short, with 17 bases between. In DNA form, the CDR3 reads TGTGCCAGCAGCTCCAATCCAGCCCCACCGAAAAACATTCAGTACTTC. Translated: CASSSNPAPPKNIQYF.

CDR3 sequence reads: CASSPVLGQETQYF. The CDR3, as DNA: TGTGCCAGCAGCCCCGTCTTGGGGCAGGAGACCCAGTACTTC. The chain recombines TRBV5-5 with TRBJ2-5, with D tentatively TRBD1 (5 bases). The CDR3 spans 14 residues. CDR1 is SGHKS, CDR2 YYEKEE, per germline (reference sequence). V gave up 4 bases and J gave up 5 bases, with 15 bases separating them.